The 24 T cell receptor beta chains reported below all come from one sample, sequenced in a study of response to subunit inactivated influenza vaccine. TCRdb fed the RT-PCR reads into MiXCR, producing one record per CDR3 protein. The sample yields hundreds of thousands of distinct CDR3 sequences, approximately 15% seen once. Sequencing was performed on CD4+ T cells sorted from PBMCs, taken about 24 months after vaccination. The receptors come from a man aged 50 to 75 who received an inactivated influenza vaccine.

The chain couples TRBV7-2 to TRBJ2-6; D gene ambiguous. V lost 0 bases to trimming and J lost 2 bases, with 5 bases between them. Germline loops: CDR1 SGHTA, CDR2 FQGNSA. The CDR3 is 15 amino acids. In nucleotides, the CDR3 is TGTGCCAGCAGCTTAGCAAATCCTGGGGCCAACGTCCTGACTTTC. It translates to CASSLANPGANVLTF.

The rearrangement links TRBV4-2 to TRBJ2-6; 10 bases are a match to TRBD1. The CDR3 sequence is 19 residues long. After removal of 4 bases from V and 1 base from J, the junction contained 10 bases not matched to a gene. Germline V lookup: CDR1 LGHNA, CDR2 YNFKEQ. CDR3 nucleotide sequence: TGTGCCAGCAGCCCGGGACAGGGGACGGGATTATCTGGGGCCAACGTCCTGACTTTC. Amino acid sequence: CASSPGQGTGLSGANVLTF.

This clonotype has a count of ten or more. V gene TRBV20-1 combines with J gene TRBJ2-7; D not resolved. Germline V lookup: CDR1 DFQATT, CDR2 SNEGSKA (reference sequence). This CDR3 is 16 amino acids long. The germline V and J ends were trimmed by 0 bases and 4 bases, with 19 bases remaining between them. The CDR3 reads CSARDLAGLLGYEQYF. The CDR3 bases are TGCAGTGCTAGAGATCTGGCCGGCCTCTTGGGGTACGAGCAGTACTTC.

This clonotype was detected only a few times. V usage is TRBV19 and J usage is TRBJ1-5; 9 bases line up with TRBD1. V was clipped by 3 bases and J by 6 bases; unmatched bases: 6. Germline V gene sequence: CDR1 LNHDA, CDR2 SQIVND (reference sequence). The CDR3 runs 15 residues. The CDR3 reads CASSMGQGPSQPQHF. Written as DNA, the CDR3 is TGTGCCAGTAGTATGGGACAGGGTCCCAGTCAGCCCCAGCATTTT.

The gene calls are TRBV6-2 or TRBV6-3 and TRBJ2-7; D unresolved. The germline V gene has CDR1 MNHEY and CDR2 SVGEGT. The CDR3 has 14 residues. The V and J ends lost 2 bases and 7 bases respectively, with 15 bases between them. CDR3 amino acids: CASSYLRGREEQYF. CDR3 nucleotide sequence: TGTGCCAGCAGTTACCTCCGCGGTAGGGAAGAGCAGTACTTC.

This clonotype showed up many times. The CDR3 loop is CSVSEGSSTDTQYF. The CDR3 DNA sequence: TGCAGCGTTAGCGAGGGTTCTAGCACAGATACGCAGTATTTT. The chain joins TRBV29-1 to TRBJ2-3, with D tentatively TRBD2 (5 bases). Germline CDR1 SQVTM, CDR2 ANQGSEA. V was shortened by 5 bases and J by 0 bases, with 12 bases between the two germline ends. This CDR3 comprises 14 residues.

V usage is TRBV10-3 and J usage is TRBJ2-5; the D is unclear. CDR3 length equals 13 residues. V shed 0 bases and J shed 1 base, with 3 bases lying between them. Germline CDR1 ENHRY, CDR2 SYGVKD. The CDR3 reads CAISESPQETQYF. The CDR3 DNA reads as TGTGCCATCAGTGAGTCCCCCCAAGAGACCCAGTACTTC.

Comment on this clonotype: This may be a read error, as it is one base from a much larger clone. The chain is built from TRBV7-9 and TRBJ2-1, with D perhaps being TRBD1 or TRBD2 (6 bases each). V lost 3 bases to trimming and J lost 9 bases, with 15 bases between them. The CDR3 is 14 residues long. Looked up from germline, CDR1 is SEHNR and CDR2 is FQNEAQ (reference sequence). CDR3 residues: CASSLRGAKSEQFF. CDR3 sequence (DNA): TGTGCCAGCAGCTTGAGGGGGGCCAAGAGTGAGCAGTTCTTC.

This clonotype has more than one count but fewer than ten. The rearrangement joins TRBV25-1 to TRBJ2-3; the match to TRBD2 covers 7 bases. Trimming cost V 6 bases and J 0 bases; bases outside gene matches: 3. Germline values: CDR1 MGHDK, CDR2 SYGVNS. The CDR3 spans 14 residues. CDR3 protein: CASRRGVSTDTQYF. CDR3 nucleotides: TGTGCCAGCAGACGGGGGGTCAGCACAGATACGCAGTATTTT.

Many counts were recorded for this clonotype. This rearrangement joins TRBV30 to TRBJ2-1; unclear D gene. Germline values: CDR1 GTSNPN, CDR2 SVGIG (reference sequence). The CDR3 length is 13 residues. V was pared by 0 bases and J by 5 bases, with 8 bases between. The DNA for the CDR3 is TGTGCCTGGAGTGTAAATGGGGACAATGAGCAGTTCTTC. The encoded protein is CAWSVNGDNEQFF.

There are many counts of this clonotype. The chain couples TRBV5-1 to TRBJ2-2; D is perhaps TRBD1 (6 bases). The germline CDR1 and CDR2 sequences are SGHRS and YFSETQ. There are 15 residues in the CDR3. Trimming stripped 5 bases from V and 1 base from J, with 12 bases between. The CDR3 coding sequence is TGCGCCAGCAGGCGAGCACAGGGGAACACCGGGGAGCTGTTTTTT. It is translated as CASRRAQGNTGELFF.

In its sample, this clonotype was seen a few times. This chain joins TRBV4-2 and TRBJ2-2; D is possibly TRBD2 (6 bases). Germline CDR1 reads LGHNA; CDR2 reads YNFKEQ. This CDR3 is 15 amino acids long. With 0 bases removed from V and 3 bases from J, the gap between germline ends came to 8 bases. The CDR3 coding sequence is TGTGCCAGCAGCCAAGAAGGCGGGGACACCGGGGAGCTGTTTTTT. The encoded protein is CASSQEGGDTGELFF.

The gene calls are TRBV12-3 or TRBV12-4 and TRBJ1-1, with D hard to call. This CDR3 is built from 13 residues. V lost 2 bases and J 5 bases, leaving 9 bases between the germline ends. For the CDR3, the DNA is TGTGCCAGCAGTTTACAGCTAGAAACTGAAGCTTTCTTT. It is translated as CASSLQLETEAFF.

This clonotype was seen only a few times. The chain combines TRBV7-8 with TRBJ2-2; TRBD2 agrees at 9 bases. The trim removed 1 base at V and 4 bases at J, leaving 4 bases unmatched. In germline, CDR1 is SGHVS, CDR2 FQNEAQ. The CDR3 is made up of 16 amino acids. The CDR3 protein is CASSLGAGGITGELFF. CDR3 coding DNA: TGTGCCAGCAGCTTAGGGGCGGGGGGGATCACCGGGGAGCTGTTTTTT.

The rearrangement joins TRBV11-2 to TRBJ1-4; D perhaps matches TRBD1 (5 bases). The V gene's germline CDR1 is SGHAT and CDR2 FQNNGV. The CDR3 spans 15 residues. Trimming left V 5 bases short and J 5 bases short, with 15 bases between. The CDR3 here is CASSPRQSRNEKLFF. CDR3 DNA: TGTGCCAGCAGCCCCCGACAGAGCAGGAATGAAAAACTGTTTTTT.

This clonotype appeared a few times. V and J are TRBV20-1 and TRBJ2-7, with D perhaps matching TRBD1 (5 bases). This CDR3 comprises 13 residues. Germline V CDR1 and CDR2: DFQATT, SNEGSKA (reference sequence). V was clipped by 5 bases and J by 0 bases, with 11 bases between them. The CDR3 nucleotides are TGCAGTGCTGGTCTGACAGACTCCTACGAGCAGTACTTC. Its translation is CSAGLTDSYEQYF.

The V call is TRBV4-2, the J call TRBJ2-5; D gene ambiguous. The CDR3 totals 15 residues. Germline-derived CDR1 and CDR2 are LGHNA and YNFKEQ. The V end lost 4 bases, the J end lost 2 bases, and 14 bases lay between the germline ends. This CDR3 is CASSRRSGRQETQYF. As DNA, the CDR3 is TGTGCCAGCAGCCGCCGCAGTGGGCGACAAGAGACCCAGTACTTC.

This clonotype was picked up a small number of times. V is TRBV6-1 and J is TRBJ2-1; no definite D call. Germline V gives CDR1 MNHNS, CDR2 SASEGT. V shed 3 bases and J shed 1 base, with 13 bases lying between them. CDR3 length equals 16 residues. Here the CDR3 DNA reads TGTGCCAGCAGTGATTTAGGTCTCAGGTCCTACAATGAGCAGTTCTTC. As protein: CASSDLGLRSYNEQFF.

This sequence joins TRBV7-9 and TRBJ1-4; D remains unclear. The CDR3 covers 14 residues. CDR1 SEHNR and CDR2 FQNEAQ come from the germline V gene (reference sequence). Trimming stripped 0 bases from V and 5 bases from J, with 7 bases between. The CDR3 loop reads CASSLASDNEKLFF. The CDR3 coding sequence is TGTGCCAGCAGCTTAGCCAGCGACAATGAAAAACTGTTTTTT.

The V and J genes are TRBV24-1 and TRBJ2-3, with D tentatively TRBD1 or TRBD2 (5 bases each). Germline CDR1 reads KGHDR; CDR2 reads SFDVKD. The CDR3 has 13 amino acids. The V end lost 6 bases, the J end lost 4 bases, and 10 bases lay between the germline ends. The CDR3 reads CATSPQGADTQYF. In DNA form, the CDR3 reads TGTGCCACCAGTCCTCAGGGAGCAGATACGCAGTATTTT.

The chain links TRBV6-1 to TRBJ2-6; the match to TRBD1 covers 7 bases. CDR3 size: 15 residues. Trimming removed 4 bases from V and 4 bases from J; junction bases left unmatched: 4. Germline CDR1 reads MNHNS; CDR2 reads SASEGT. CDR3 protein: CASSGQGAGANVLTF. The CDR3 DNA follows: TGTGCCAGCAGTGGACAGGGAGCAGGGGCCAACGTCCTGACTTTC.

The gene calls are TRBV5-1 and TRBJ2-7; D uncertain. Deletions cut 1 base from V and 6 bases from J, with 8 bases between. CDR1 and CDR2 (germline): SGHRS, YFSETQ. The length of the CDR3 is 12 residues. This chain's CDR3 is CASSLNLGEQYF. CDR3 coding DNA: TGCGCCAGCAGCTTGAATTTGGGCGAGCAGTACTTC.

This chain links TRBV5-6 with TRBJ2-1, with D hard to call. CDR1 and CDR2 from the germline V gene are SGHDT and YYEEEE. V lost 3 bases to trimming and J lost 7 bases, with 5 bases between them. This CDR3 comprises 11 residues. In nucleotides, the CDR3 is TGTGCCAGCAGCTGGGCGAATGAGCAGTTCTTC. It codes for CASSWANEQFF.

This clonotype came up a few times. The rearrangement joins TRBV12-3 or TRBV12-4 to TRBJ2-2, with TRBD2 matching 11 bases. This CDR3 comprises 15 residues. The trim removed 5 bases at V and 7 bases at J, leaving 6 bases unmatched. The CDR3 sequence is CASSLSGRGIGELFF. The CDR3 DNA is TGTGCCAGCAGTCTTAGCGGGAGGGGTATCGGGGAGCTGTTTTTT.